The 15 T cell receptor beta chains below all came from one sample that was sequenced in a study of OX40 agonist ivuxolimab in advanced cancers. Method: immunoSEQ multiplex PCR; TCRdb's copy keeps in-frame clones and lacks some. This table holds approximately 84,000 clones, roughly 86% found once. The material sequenced was CD4+ or CD8+ T cells sorted from blood, taken in a trial of the OX40 agonist ivuxolimab. The receptor set was obtained from an adult with an advanced solid tumor such as melanoma, head and neck, liver or kidney cancer.

The chain employs TRBV2 and TRBJ1-2; TRBD1 aligns across 7 bases. The CDR3 length is 16 residues. The V gene's germline CDR1 is SNHLY and CDR2 FYNNEI. V dropped 3 bases and J dropped 0; count of bases not matched to a gene: 7. The chain's CDR3 is CASSEQGVSANYGYTF. The CDR3 DNA is TGTGCCAGCAGTGAGCAGGGGGTGTCAGCTAACTATGGCTACACCTTC.

The chain joins TRBV11-2 to TRBJ2-7; TRBD2 agrees at 12 bases. This CDR3 has 17 residues. The junction had 8 bases not matched to a gene; V was cut back by 5 bases and J by 0 bases. Germline V lookup: CDR1 SGHAT, CDR2 FQNNGV. CDR3 in amino acids: CASSTLAGGMSSYEQYF. The CDR3 nucleotides read TGTGCCAGCAGCACCCTAGCGGGAGGGATGAGCTCCTACGAGCAGTACTTC.

The chain recombines TRBV27 with TRBJ2-7; TRBD1 matches 7 bases. V gave up 2 bases and J gave up 7 bases; unmatched junction bases: 11. This CDR3 has 15 amino acids. CDR1 and CDR2 from the germline V gene are MNHEY and SMNVEV (reference sequence). DNA for the CDR3: TGTGCCAGCAGTTTACGGTTCCAGGGGGAGAGGGAGCAGTACTTC. Protein sequence: CASSLRFQGEREQYF.

The chain is built from TRBV27 and TRBJ1-2; D gene uncertain. CDR3 length equals 16 residues. CDR1 is MNHEY, CDR2 SMNVEV, per germline (reference sequence). V was clipped by 3 bases and J by 4 bases, with 18 bases between them. This CDR3 is CASSFRSTFPGYGYTF. For the CDR3, the DNA is TGTGCCAGCAGTTTCCGATCCACGTTCCCAGGCTATGGCTACACCTTC.

The chain couples TRBV6-5 to TRBJ1-2; TRBD1 might be the D (6 bases). CDR1 and CDR2 (germline): MNHEY, SVGAGI. Trimming stripped 5 bases from V and 2 bases from J, with 9 bases between. This CDR3 is built from 13 residues. The CDR3 bases are TGTGCCAGCAGTGAACAGGGAAACTATGGCTACACCTTC. Its translation is CASSEQGNYGYTF.

The chain is built from TRBV20-1 and TRBJ2-5; 8 nucleotides line up with TRBD2. The J call is in doubt because the DNA end fits TRBJ2-7 better. Germline CDR1 DFQATT, CDR2 SNEGSKA (reference sequence). There are 11 residues in the CDR3. CDR3 residues: CRPREGYEQYF. The CDR3 coding sequence is TGCAGGCCTCGGGAGGGCTACGAGCAGTACTTC.

This sequence joins TRBV11-2 and TRBJ2-5, with 10 bases lining up with TRBD2. CDR3 size: 16 residues. Per the germline V gene, CDR1 is SGHAT and CDR2 is FQNNGV. With 5 bases clipped from V and 5 bases from J, the junction kept 11 bases outside the gene matches. The CDR3 loop is CASSPNLAGGGETQYF. CDR3 DNA: TGTGCCAGCAGCCCTAACTTAGCGGGGGGCGGGGAGACCCAGTACTTC.

The V gene is TRBV30, the J gene TRBJ2-2, with D possibly TRBD1 on 6 matching bases. The CDR3 sequence is 14 residues long. From germline, CDR1 is GTSNPN and CDR2 SVGIG (reference sequence). V was trimmed by 4 bases and J by 4 bases, leaving 13 bases between them. DNA for the CDR3: TGTGCCTGGATTCCAGGGGAGTTCACCGGGGAGCTGTTTTTT. It translates to CAWIPGEFTGELFF.

CDR3 residues: CASSLNKRDTDTQYF. The CDR3 nucleotides read TGCGCCAGCAGCTTGAACAAGCGGGACACAGATACGCAGTATTTT. The chain is built from TRBV5-1 and TRBJ2-3; 7 bases are a match to TRBD2. CDR1 and CDR2 (germline): SGHRS, YFSETQ. This CDR3 has 15 residues. The junction had 4 bases not matched to a gene; V was cut back by 1 base and J by 2 bases.

This sequence joins TRBV2 and TRBJ2-2; D may be TRBD1 (6 bases). CDR3 length: 14 residues. Per the germline V gene, CDR1 is SNHLY and CDR2 is FYNNEI. Trimming shortened V by 7 bases and J by 1 base, and 10 bases separated the two germline ends. As DNA, the CDR3 is TGTGCCAGCAAGAGGACAGAGAACACCGGGGAGCTGTTTTTT. It translates to CASKRTENTGELFF.

This chain links TRBV12-5 with TRBJ1-5, with D perhaps TRBD1 (5 bases). Germline V gene sequence: CDR1 LGHNT, CDR2 FRNRAP. Trimming pared 1 base from V and 1 base from J, leaving 5 bases between. CDR3 length: 14 residues. CDR3 residues: CASGLGGSNQPQHF. The CDR3 DNA reads TGTGCTAGTGGTTTGGGGGGGAGCAATCAGCCCCAGCATTTT.

The gene calls are TRBV19 and TRBJ2-7; D gene uncertain. Deletions cut 4 bases from V and 2 bases from J, with 9 bases between. The CDR3 has 13 residues. CDR1 LNHDA and CDR2 SQIVND come from the germline V gene (reference sequence). In nucleotides, the CDR3 is TGTGCCAGTAGTACGGACCGGACCTACGAGCAGTACTTC. This translates into CASSTDRTYEQYF. Full variable domain (rest looked up from reference TRBV19 and TRBJ2-7): DGGITQSPKYLFRKEGQNVTLSCEQNLNHDAMYWYRQDPGQGLRLIYYSQIVNDFQKGDIAEGYSVSREKKESFPLTVTSAQKNPTAFYLCASSTDRTYEQYFGPGTRLTVT.

The V and J genes are TRBV5-6 and TRBJ2-7; D ambiguous. Per germline, CDR1 SGHDT and CDR2 YYEEEE. Trimming shortened V by 4 bases and J by 0 bases, and 8 bases separated the two germline ends. The CDR3 contains 13 residues. This chain's CDR3 is CASSPIDSYEQYF. The CDR3 DNA reads as TGTGCCAGCAGCCCAATTGACTCCTACGAGCAGTACTTC.

The CDR3 spells CASSPRGLGDIQYF. The CDR3, as DNA: TGTGCCAGCTCACCACGGGGACTAGGGGACATTCAGTACTTC. V gene TRBV18 combines with J gene TRBJ2-4; 8 bases fit TRBD2. The CDR3 covers 14 residues. Losses at the gene ends were 1 base for V and 8 bases for J; bases not matched to a gene: 4. From germline, CDR1 is KGHSH and CDR2 LQKENI.

The chain combines TRBV6-5 with TRBJ2-7, with 7 nucleotides matching TRBD2. After removal of 2 bases from V and 4 bases from J, the junction contained 2 bases not matched to a gene. Germline CDR1 is MNHEY and CDR2 is SVGAGI. This CDR3 is built from 13 residues. The CDR3, as DNA: TGTGCCAGCAGTTACGCGGGAGATTACGAGCAGTACTTC. Translating it yields CASSYAGDYEQYF.